This TCR beta chain is drawn from a study of control samples from healthy donors and cancer patients. The trim removed 2 bases at V and 8 bases at J, leaving 6 bases unmatched. The CDR3 length is 14 residues. Germline lookup yields CDR1 LGHDT and CDR2 YNNKEL (reference sequence). The table came from immunoSEQ multiplex PCR; TCRdb's copy has only in-frame clones and leaves some out. The sample lists around 130,000 clones; 88% were seen once. This clonotype was obtained from a man aged 50-60 years in good health. Sequencing input: blood. V and J are TRBV3-1 (or the pseudogene TRBV3-2) and TRBJ1-2; TRBD1 matches 9 bases. The chain's CDR3 is CASSQWTGAYGYTF. The CDR3 coding sequence is TGTGCCAGCAGCCAATGGACAGGGGCTTACGGCTACACCTTC.